This note documents a single T cell receptor beta chain sequence. The antigen remains undetermined. Samples came from axillary lymph nodes draining the breast cancer. TCRdb called the multiplex PCR reads again in MiXCR, with one record for every CDR3 protein. The table has about 230,000 distinct CDR3 sequences, roughly 30% seen once; the top ten hold around 1.5%. The sample belongs to a study of breast tumors, draining lymph nodes, adjacent tissues. The study's findings and limits: That most tumor T cells come from lymph nodes remained unproven. Tumor and nontumor repertoires were significantly more similar in luminal-like than in basal-like breast cancer.

Germline-derived CDR1 and CDR2 are DFQATT and SNEGSKA (reference sequence). The CDR3 length is 12 residues. With 6 bases clipped from V and 6 bases from J, the junction kept 4 bases outside the gene matches. Sequencing used axillary lymph node tissue. The rearrangement uses TRBV20-1 and TRBJ1-2; 10 bases align to TRBD1. The receptor's source is a female donor with breast cancer. Some clones in this sample may be carry-over from other donors' samples. In DNA, the CDR3 is TGCAGTGCCCTGACAGGGGGCCATGGCTACACCTTC. It is translated as CSALTGGHGYTF.